The subject of this entry is one TCR beta chain. The J segment lost 5 bases and the V segment lost 4 bases, leaving 1 base of the junction unmatched. Germline-derived CDR1 and CDR2 are SGHAT and FQDESV (reference sequence). This CDR3 has 13 amino acids. This sample is part of a study of stem cell transplantation in POMP-related autoinflammatory disease. PRAID combined immunodeficiency and autoinflammation. The table came from immunoSEQ multiplex PCR; TCRdb's copy has only in-frame clones and leaves some out. The data hold several hundred clones, with about four fifths observed a single time. The sequencing used Tregs from PBMCs, collected after stem cell transplantation. This chain uses TRBV11-1 with TRBJ2-2; 7 nucleotides line up with TRBD2. The sequence was collected from a human patient with POMP-related autoinflammation and immune dysregulation (PRAID). Some of the T cells may derive from the graft donor. The CDR3 DNA follows: TGTGCCAGCAGCTGGCGGGAGACCGGGGAGCTGTTTTTT. Amino acids: CASSWRETGELFF.